This T cell receptor (beta chain) came from a study of blood T cell repertoires in COVID-19. Study as a whole: The cDNA or gDNA used as material had been derived from T cells, B-cell-depleted T cells, or PBMCs.

Method: immunoSEQ multiplex PCR; TCRdb's copy keeps in-frame clones and lacks some. This table holds fewer than 120,000 clones, approximately 85% found once. Per the germline V gene, CDR1 is SGHTA and CDR2 is FQGTGA. Trimming at V came to 2 bases and at J to 0 bases, leaving 8 bases not matched to a gene. This CDR3 region has 18 residues. The chain employs TRBV7-3 and TRBJ1-5; 9 bases line up with TRBD1. What was sequenced was peripheral blood. The sequence derives from a woman in her sixties or seventies with acute or convalescent COVID-19. For the CDR3, the DNA is TGTGCCAGCAGCTTAGGGGGACAGGGTGGAAATAGCAATCAGCCCCAGCATTTT. It translates to CASSLGGQGGNSNQPQHF.